Listed here are 12 T cell receptor beta chains from one sample, sequenced in a study of blood T cells in healthy people across ages. A second 7 to 11 cycle PCR used barcoded and J-beta primers. Using its own MiXCR run on the 5' RACE reads, TCRdb lists one record per CDR3 protein. The sample includes roughly 680,000 distinct CDR3 sequences, roughly half of them seen just once. What was sequenced was blood. The source of these receptors is a woman of 80 years or more in good health.

This clonotype came up a few times. V gene TRBV20-1 combines with J gene TRBJ2-5; D is perhaps TRBD1 (6 bases). There are 13 residues in the CDR3. V lost 8 bases and J lost 1, with 14 bases in between. Per the germline V gene, CDR1 is DFQATT and CDR2 is SNEGSKA (reference sequence). Here the CDR3 DNA reads TGCAGTTTTACAGGGTCACCCCAAGAGACCCAGTACTTC. Its protein product is CSFTGSPQETQYF.

J is TRBJ1-2 and V is TRBV6-2 or TRBV6-3; D gene ambiguous. Per germline, CDR1 MNHEY and CDR2 SVGEGT. Trimming took off 6 bases at V and 9 bases at J, with 11 bases between the two ends. There are 11 residues in the CDR3. The CDR3 bases are TGTGCCAGCAGAGGCAGTACGAGCTACACCTTC. Amino acids: CASRGSTSYTF.

The rearrangement joins TRBV28 to TRBJ2-3; D gene unclear. The germline V and J ends were trimmed by 2 bases and 0 bases, with 12 bases remaining between them. The CDR3 covers 16 residues. CDR1 is MDHEN and CDR2 is SYDVKM in the germline V gene. CDR3 amino acids: CASSLRLGKSTDTQYF. The CDR3 nucleotides are TGTGCCAGCAGTTTACGTCTCGGAAAGAGCACAGATACGCAGTATTTT.

In nucleotides, the CDR3 is TGCAGTGCTAGAGCCTCCCTCACAGGGACGTCCTACAATGAGCAGTTCTTC. It yields the protein CSARASLTGTSYNEQFF. This chain uses TRBV20-1 with TRBJ2-1; the D gene is possibly TRBD1 (6 bases). The CDR3 is made up of 17 amino acids. V was cut by 1 base and J by 1 base, with 17 bases left in between. Germline V lookup: CDR1 DFQATT, CDR2 SNEGSKA (reference sequence).

The chain uses TRBV10-3 and TRBJ1-1; the match to TRBD1 covers 7 bases. From germline, CDR1 is ENHRY and CDR2 SYGVKD. The CDR3 has 15 amino acids. V lost 4 bases to trimming and J lost 0 bases; unmatched junction nucleotides: 5. The CDR3 sequence is CAISARDSLNTEAFF. CDR3 nucleotides: TGTGCCATCAGTGCGAGGGACAGCTTGAACACTGAAGCTTTCTTT.

The chain has TRBV9 and TRBJ2-5; D may be TRBD2 (6 bases). Germline assignment: CDR1 SGDLS and CDR2 YYNGEE. The CDR3 runs 14 residues. The V end lost 2 bases, the J end lost 5 bases, and 13 bases lay between the germline ends. CDR3 residues: CASSVGGAWETQYF. The CDR3 DNA is TGTGCCAGCAGCGTCGGCGGGGCTTGGGAGACCCAGTACTTC.

This clonotype showed up many times. The chain carries TRBV5-1 and TRBJ2-2; 8 bases are a match to TRBD1. The V and J ends lost 0 bases and 0 bases, in that order; junction bases with no gene match: 1. Per germline, CDR1 SGHRS and CDR2 YFSETQ. This CDR3 contains 16 residues. CDR3 loop: CASSLGQGTNTGELFF. The CDR3, as DNA: TGCGCCAGCAGCTTGGGACAGGGGACGAACACCGGGGAGCTGTTTTTT.

For the CDR3, the DNA is TGCAGTGCCTCCCGCCTGGGCGGCTACACCTTC. Translated, it gives CSASRLGGYTF. The genes are TRBV20-1 and TRBJ1-2; D ambiguous. The CDR3 has 11 residues. Trimming left V 6 bases short and J 8 bases short, with 13 bases between. Germline CDR1 is DFQATT and CDR2 is SNEGSKA (reference sequence).

The genes are TRBV7-9 and TRBJ2-2; tentatively, D is TRBD1 (6 bases). Germline CDR1 and CDR2: SEHNR and FQNEAQ (reference sequence). The CDR3 loop spans 18 amino acids. Trimming pared 5 bases from V and 0 bases from J, leaving 19 bases between. The CDR3 protein is CASSLPTQGIANTGELFF. In DNA form, the CDR3 reads TGTGCCAGCAGCCTACCAACCCAGGGGATCGCGAACACCGGGGAGCTGTTTTTT.

V is TRBV12-3 or TRBV12-4 and J is TRBJ2-5, with D perhaps TRBD2 (6 bases). Deletions cut 6 bases from V and 1 base from J, with 24 bases between. The CDR3 is made up of 18 amino acids. The CDR3 DNA sequence: TGTGCCAGCAGCTCAAATGGGGTGGGGGGAGGATTCCAAGAGACCCAGTACTTC. Protein: CASSSNGVGGGFQETQYF.

This clonotype was observed at least ten times. The CDR3 nucleotides are TGTGCCAGCAGTGAAGAACCTTTACAAGAGACCCAGTACTTC. It specifies CASSEEPLQETQYF. This rearrangement joins TRBV7-2 to TRBJ2-5; no reliable D call. V lost 6 bases to trimming and J lost 2 bases, with 13 bases between them. Germline loops: CDR1 SGHTA, CDR2 FQGNSA. The CDR3 loop spans 14 amino acids. The entire variable domain, with the rest obtained from reference TRBV7-2 and TRBJ2-5, is as follows: GAGVSQSPSNKVTEKGKDVELRCDPISGHTALYWYRQSLGQGLEFLIYFQGNSAPDKSGLPSDRFSAERTGGSVSTLTIQRTQQEDSAVYLCASSEEPLQETQYFGPGTRLLVL.

V gene TRBV30 combines with J gene TRBJ2-2; 13 bases map to TRBD2. V gave up 5 bases and J gave up 8 bases; unmatched junction bases: 2. In germline, CDR1 is GTSNPN, CDR2 SVGIG (reference sequence). The CDR3 sequence is 13 residues long. CDR3 coding DNA: TGTGCCTGGCGACTAGCGGGAGGAGGGGAGCTGTTTTTT. Its protein product is CAWRLAGGGELFF.